This T cell receptor beta chain was profiled in a study of glioma-infiltrating T cells. Study conclusions and caveats: Only very few CDR3 sequences appeared in both tissue and blood. Gliomas, especially low-grade, showed above-expected tissue-blood divergence; non-neoplastic patients showed below.

In its sample, this clonotype was seen a few times. Its antigen remains unknown. TCR alpha and beta CDR3 regions were amplified from RNA using iRepertoire nested multiplex PCR. Input was roughly 100-450 ng of tissue mRNA or PBMC total RNA. TCRdb analysed the multiplex PCR reads with MiXCR anew, one entry per CDR3 protein. The top ten clones hold over 15% of a sample with about 140,000 distinct CDR3 sequences, around 40% of them seen once. This CDR3 has 14 amino acids. Germline V gives CDR1 SEHNR, CDR2 FQNEAQ (reference sequence). V was cut by 5 bases and J by 0 bases, with 10 bases left in between. V is TRBV7-9 and J is TRBJ1-1; D might be TRBD1 (5 bases). This sequence was found in a human donor with low-grade glioma or glioblastoma, undergoing nonglioma brain surgery, or in good health (not recorded which). The sample comprised glioma tissue, nonneoplastic brain tissue, or PBMCs (not recorded which). The CDR3 here is CASSAQTVNTEAFF. The CDR3 DNA sequence: TGTGCCAGCAGCGCTCAGACAGTGAACACTGAAGCTTTCTTT.